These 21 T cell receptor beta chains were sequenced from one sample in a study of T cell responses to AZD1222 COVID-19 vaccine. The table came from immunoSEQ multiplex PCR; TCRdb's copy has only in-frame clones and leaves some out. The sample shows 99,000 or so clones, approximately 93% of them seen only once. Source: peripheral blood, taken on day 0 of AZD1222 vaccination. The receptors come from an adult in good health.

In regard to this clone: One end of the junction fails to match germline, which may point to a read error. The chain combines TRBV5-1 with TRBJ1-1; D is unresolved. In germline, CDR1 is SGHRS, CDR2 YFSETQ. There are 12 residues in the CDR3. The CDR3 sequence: CASGLQNTEAFF. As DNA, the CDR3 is TGCGCCAGCGGCTTGCAGAACACTGAAGCTTTCTTT.

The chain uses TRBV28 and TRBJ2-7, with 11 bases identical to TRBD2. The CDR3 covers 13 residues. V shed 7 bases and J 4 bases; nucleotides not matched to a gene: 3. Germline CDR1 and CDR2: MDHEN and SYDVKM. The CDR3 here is CASTGTSGYEQYF. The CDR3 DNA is TGTGCCAGCACGGGGACTAGCGGTTACGAGCAGTACTTC.

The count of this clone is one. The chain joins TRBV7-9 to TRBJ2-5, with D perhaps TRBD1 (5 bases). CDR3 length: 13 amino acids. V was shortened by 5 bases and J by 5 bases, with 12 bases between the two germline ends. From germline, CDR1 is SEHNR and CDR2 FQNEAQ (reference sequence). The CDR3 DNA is TGTGCCAGCAGCCTAGGGGCTTGGGAGACCCAGTACTTC. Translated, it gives CASSLGAWETQYF. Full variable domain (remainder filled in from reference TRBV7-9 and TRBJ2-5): DTGVSQNPRHKITKRGQNVTFRCDPISEHNRLYWYRQTLGQGPEFLTYFQNEAQLEKSRLLSDRFSAERPKGSFSTLEIQRTEQGDSAMYLCASSLGAWETQYFGPGTRLLVL.

CDR3 sequence (DNA): TGTGCCTCAACTGCCACGGGACAGGGGGCAGAAGAGCAGTACTTC. Translated, it gives CASTATGQGAEEQYF. This chain uses TRBV30 with TRBJ2-7; 12 positions agree with TRBD1. The CDR3 runs to 15 residues. Germline trimming cut 7 bases from V and 7 bases from J; bases unmatched to any gene: 14. Germline V gene sequence: CDR1 GTSNPN, CDR2 SVGIG (reference sequence).

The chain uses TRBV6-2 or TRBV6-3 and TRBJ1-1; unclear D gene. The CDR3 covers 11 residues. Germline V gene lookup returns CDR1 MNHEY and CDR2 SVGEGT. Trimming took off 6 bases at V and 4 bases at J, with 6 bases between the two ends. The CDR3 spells CASSSFTEAFF. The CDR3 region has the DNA TGTGCCAGCAGCTCATTCACTGAAGCTTTCTTT.

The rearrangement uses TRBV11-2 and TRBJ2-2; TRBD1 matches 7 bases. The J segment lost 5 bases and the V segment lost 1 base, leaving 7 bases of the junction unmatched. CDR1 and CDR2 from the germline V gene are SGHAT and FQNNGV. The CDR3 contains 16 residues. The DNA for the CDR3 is TGTGCCAGCAGCTTAGGCTGGGCAGGGGGTACCGGGGAGCTGTTTTTT. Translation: CASSLGWAGGTGELFF.

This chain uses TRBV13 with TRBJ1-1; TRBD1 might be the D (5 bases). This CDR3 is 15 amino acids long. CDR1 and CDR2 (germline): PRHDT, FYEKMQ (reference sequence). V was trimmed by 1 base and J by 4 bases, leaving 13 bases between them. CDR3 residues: CASSLAWTTVTEAFF. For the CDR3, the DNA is TGTGCCAGCAGCTTAGCTTGGACAACGGTCACTGAAGCTTTCTTT. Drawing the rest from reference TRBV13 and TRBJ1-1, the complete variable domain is AAGVIQSPRHLIKEKRETATLKCYPIPRHDTVYWYQQGPGQDPQFLISFYEKMQSDKGSIPDRFSAQQFSDYHSELNMSSLELGDSALYFCASSLAWTTVTEAFFGQGTRLTVV.

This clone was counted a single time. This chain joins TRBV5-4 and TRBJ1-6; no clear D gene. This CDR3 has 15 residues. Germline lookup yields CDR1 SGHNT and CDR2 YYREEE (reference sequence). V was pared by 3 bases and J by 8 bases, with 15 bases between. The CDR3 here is CASSSLKGPDSPLHF. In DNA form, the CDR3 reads TGTGCCAGCAGCTCCTTAAAAGGACCGGATTCACCCCTCCACTTT. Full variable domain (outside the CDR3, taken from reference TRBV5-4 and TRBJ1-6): ETGVTQSPTHLIKTRGQQVTLRCSSQSGHNTVSWYQQALGQGPQFIFQYYREEENGRGNFPPRFSGLQFPNYSSELNVNALELDDSALYLCASSSLKGPDSPLHFGNGTRLTVT.

The CDR3: CASSTDRGQKLFF. The CDR3 DNA follows: TGCGCCAGCAGCACAGACAGGGGGCAAAAACTGTTTTTT. The J gene is TRBJ1-4, the V gene TRBV5-1; 10 bases are a match to TRBD1. The CDR3 spans 13 residues. With V trimmed by 4 bases and J by 9 bases, 3 bases remained unmatched. The germline gives CDR1 SGHRS, CDR2 YFSETQ.

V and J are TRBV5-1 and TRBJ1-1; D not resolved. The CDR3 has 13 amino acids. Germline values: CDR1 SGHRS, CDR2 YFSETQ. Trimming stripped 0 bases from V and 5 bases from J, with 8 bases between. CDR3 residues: CASSLDQQTEAFF. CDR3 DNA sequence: TGCGCCAGCAGCTTGGATCAGCAGACTGAAGCTTTCTTT.

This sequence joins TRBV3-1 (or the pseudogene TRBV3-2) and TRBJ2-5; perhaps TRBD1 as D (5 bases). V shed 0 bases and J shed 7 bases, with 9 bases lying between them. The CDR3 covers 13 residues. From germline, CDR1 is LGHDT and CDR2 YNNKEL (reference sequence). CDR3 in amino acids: CASSQDLRGTQYF. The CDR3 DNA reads TGTGCCAGCAGCCAAGATTTAAGGGGGACCCAGTACTTC.

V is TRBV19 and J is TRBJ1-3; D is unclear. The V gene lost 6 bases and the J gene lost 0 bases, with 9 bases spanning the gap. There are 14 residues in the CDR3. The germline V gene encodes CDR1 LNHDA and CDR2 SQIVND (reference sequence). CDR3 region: CASSRLSSGNTIYF. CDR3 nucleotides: TGTGCCAGTAGCAGACTGAGCTCTGGAAACACCATATATTTT.

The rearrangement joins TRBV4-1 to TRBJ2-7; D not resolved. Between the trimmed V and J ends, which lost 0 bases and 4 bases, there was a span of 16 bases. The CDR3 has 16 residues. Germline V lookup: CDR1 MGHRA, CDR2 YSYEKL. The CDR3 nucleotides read TGCGCCAGCAGCCAAGATGAGGCCGGACCCTCGTACGAGCAGTACTTC. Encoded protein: CASSQDEAGPSYEQYF.

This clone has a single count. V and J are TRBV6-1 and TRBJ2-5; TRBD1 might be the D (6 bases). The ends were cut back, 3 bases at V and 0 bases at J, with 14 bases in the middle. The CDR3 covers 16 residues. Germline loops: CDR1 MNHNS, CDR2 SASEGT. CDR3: CASSDLPTGHQETQYF. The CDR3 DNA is TGTGCCAGCAGTGACCTTCCGACAGGACACCAAGAGACCCAGTACTTC.

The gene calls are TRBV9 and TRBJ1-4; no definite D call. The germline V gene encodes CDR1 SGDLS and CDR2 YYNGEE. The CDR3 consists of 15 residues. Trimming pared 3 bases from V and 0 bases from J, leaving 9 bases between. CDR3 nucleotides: TGTGCCAGCAGCGCGGGAGCCGCAACTAATGAAAAACTGTTTTTT. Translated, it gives CASSAGAATNEKLFF.

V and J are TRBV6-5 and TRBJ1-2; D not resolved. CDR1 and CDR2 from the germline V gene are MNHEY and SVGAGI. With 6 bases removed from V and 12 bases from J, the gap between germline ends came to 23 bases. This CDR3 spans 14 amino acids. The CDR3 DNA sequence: TGTGCCAGCAGAACCAAATATGACACGCTGGTTGACACCTTC. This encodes CASRTKYDTLVDTF.

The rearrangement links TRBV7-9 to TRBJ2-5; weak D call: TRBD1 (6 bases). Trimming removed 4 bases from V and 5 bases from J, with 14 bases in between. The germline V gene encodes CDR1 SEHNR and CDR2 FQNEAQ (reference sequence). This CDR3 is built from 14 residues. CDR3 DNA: TGTGCCAGCAGCTCTCCTGACAGGCCGGAGACCCAGTACTTC. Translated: CASSSPDRPETQYF. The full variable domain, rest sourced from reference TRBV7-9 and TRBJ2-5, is DTGVSQNPRHKITKRGQNVTFRCDPISEHNRLYWYRQTLGQGPEFLTYFQNEAQLEKSRLLSDRFSAERPKGSFSTLEIQRTEQGDSAMYLCASSSPDRPETQYFGPGTRLLVL.

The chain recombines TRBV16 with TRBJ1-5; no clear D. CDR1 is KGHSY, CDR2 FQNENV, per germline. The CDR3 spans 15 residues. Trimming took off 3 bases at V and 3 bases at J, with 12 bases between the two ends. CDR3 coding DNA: TGTGCCAGCAGCCAGTCACCCCGCCCCAATCAGCCCCAGCATTTT. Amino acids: CASSQSPRPNQPQHF.

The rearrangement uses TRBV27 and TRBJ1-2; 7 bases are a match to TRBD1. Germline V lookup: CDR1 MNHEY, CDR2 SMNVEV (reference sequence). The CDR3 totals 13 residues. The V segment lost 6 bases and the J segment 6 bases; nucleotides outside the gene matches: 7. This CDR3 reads CASRPGQMHGYTF. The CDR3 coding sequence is TGTGCCAGCAGACCGGGACAGATGCATGGCTACACCTTC.

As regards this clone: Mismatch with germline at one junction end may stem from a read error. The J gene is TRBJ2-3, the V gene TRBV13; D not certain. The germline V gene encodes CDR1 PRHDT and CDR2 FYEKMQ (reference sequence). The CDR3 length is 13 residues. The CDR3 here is CASSLRSTDTQCF. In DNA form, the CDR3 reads TGTGCCAGCAGCTTAAGGAGCACAGATACGCAGTGTTTT.

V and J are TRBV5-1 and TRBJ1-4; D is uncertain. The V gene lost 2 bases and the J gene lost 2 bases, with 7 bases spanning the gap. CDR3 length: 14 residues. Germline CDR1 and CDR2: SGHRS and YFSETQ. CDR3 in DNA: TGCGCCAGCAGCTTAATGGGCACTAATGAAAAACTGTTTTTT. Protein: CASSLMGTNEKLFF.